This T cell receptor beta chain was captured in a study of naive and memory T cell subsets. Study-wide results and limits: There was no ground truth to check naive and memory subset results. Clonotypes are single alpha or beta chains, not paired receptors.

CD45RA-CD27- cells were effector memory; CD45RA+CD27- cells were EMRA. To note about this clonotype: Its antigen remains unknown.

Two oligonucleotides, mixed equimolar, formed the beta constant-region primer covering TRBC1 and TRBC2. The ligated cDNA underwent four PCR rounds using SP2 and nested alpha and beta constant-region primers. Using its own MiXCR run on the UMI-ligation and nested PCR reads, TCRdb lists one record per CDR3 protein. The sample consists of more than 35,000 distinct CDR3 sequences, about an eighth of them appearing once. V dropped 5 bases and J dropped 1 base, with 11 bases sitting between them. This CDR3 contains 14 residues. Germline V gives CDR1 MNHEY, CDR2 SVGAGI. This receptor was taken from a human donor in good health. The sequenced sample consisted of effector memory CD4+ T cells from blood. The subset is: effector memory, CD45RA- CD27-. This chain connects TRBV6-5 to TRBJ1-1, with no clear D. The CDR3 DNA follows: TGTGCCAGCAGTGGATCTCGTTGGAACACTGAAGCTTTCTTT. Its protein is CASSGSRWNTEAFF.